The TCR beta chain under discussion was sequenced for a study of cytomegalovirus exposure and HLA in healthy donors. General observations from the study: Common viral pathogens were later found to be apparently linked to several of the most significant clusters. From TCR beta sequences, most subjects' HLA-A and HLA-B alleles were reportedly predicted accurately. In a later analysis, HLA-C alleles had the fewest associated TCRs, DRB1 alleles the most. Most TCRs appeared rarely, but some public TCRs recurred in many donors.

A single count supports this clone. Its antigen is unknown. The CDR3 is made up of 15 amino acids. CDR1 is SGHTA, CDR2 FQGNSA, per germline. Losses at the gene ends were 5 bases for V and 7 bases for J; bases not matched to a gene: 11. It was with 60 Vbeta and 13 Jbeta primers that the PCR ran. Clones were read by immunoSEQ multiplex PCR, and TCRdb kept only the in-frame ones, dropping some. Of 190,000 or so clones in the sample, roughly 80% were seen once. The sequenced sample consisted of PBMCs. The chain joins TRBV7-2 to TRBJ2-1, with TRBD1 matching over 7 bases. This TCR was recovered from a woman between 50 and 59 years old in good health and CMV-seropositive. CDR3 sequence reads: CASSTRTGLVNEQFF. CDR3 sequence (DNA): TGTGCCAGCAGCACCCGGACAGGTTTAGTGAATGAGCAGTTCTTC.